This T cell receptor beta chain was identified in a study of TIL therapy for anti-PD-1-resistant metastatic lung cancer. The immunoSEQ assay was v3. The method was immunoSEQ multiplex PCR; TCRdb's version includes in-frame clones alone and lacks a portion of them. This sample has some 7,000 clones, with about 65% found just once. The CDR3 spans 13 residues. Trimming pared 0 bases from V and 11 bases from J, leaving 11 bases between. Looked up from germline, CDR1 is LGHNA and CDR2 is YNFKEQ. Sample time point: pre-treatment sample, taken before nivolumab and TIL therapy. The tumor samples were excised metastases, mostly pleural nodules or supraclavicular lymph nodes. Progressing patients received lymphodepletion, expanded TIL infusion and IL-2. Patients were adults with stage 4 NSCLC.

This receptor was identified in a person between 30 and 80 years old with non-small cell lung cancer. The chain recombines TRBV4-2 with TRBJ2-1; D uncertain. This specimen was tumor tissue, taken at baseline. CDR3 protein: CASSQELSEKQFF. The CDR3 DNA follows: TGTGCCAGCAGCCAAGAGTTAAGCGAAAAGCAGTTCTTC.